This TCR beta chain was captured by sequencing in a study of T cell repertoires in cytomegalovirus infection. Looking at the study overall: CMV epitopes that were recently identified and HLA-C-restricted were used alongside well-studied HLA-B-restricted ones. From public TCR beta signatures came an indication of both CMV infection and matching HLA type. Study results and limitations: Dominating the ex vivo response were HLA-C-restricted CMV-specific TCR beta clonotypes. Cumulative public TCR beta family frequency identified carriers of CMV plus the relevant HLA.

TCRdb used MiXCR to reprocess the reads, holding one entry per CDR3 protein. The sample records roughly 700,000 distinct CDR3 sequences, around a third being singletons. V shed 5 bases and J 0 bases; nucleotides not matched to a gene: 9. CDR1 and CDR2 from the germline V gene are SGHVS and FQNEAQ. This CDR3 contains 18 residues. This clonotype was found many times. Its specificity is unknown. The specimen was cultured PBMCs, collected from culture after CMV antigen stimulation. The TCR comes from a human donor in good health (CMV status not recorded). Some clones in this sample may be carry-over from other donors' samples. This chain links TRBV7-8 with TRBJ2-5, with TRBD2 matching 13 bases. The CDR3 loop is CASSPETSGGEYQETQYF. CDR3 nucleotide sequence: TGTGCCAGCAGCCCCGAAACTAGCGGGGGGGAATACCAAGAGACCCAGTACTTC.